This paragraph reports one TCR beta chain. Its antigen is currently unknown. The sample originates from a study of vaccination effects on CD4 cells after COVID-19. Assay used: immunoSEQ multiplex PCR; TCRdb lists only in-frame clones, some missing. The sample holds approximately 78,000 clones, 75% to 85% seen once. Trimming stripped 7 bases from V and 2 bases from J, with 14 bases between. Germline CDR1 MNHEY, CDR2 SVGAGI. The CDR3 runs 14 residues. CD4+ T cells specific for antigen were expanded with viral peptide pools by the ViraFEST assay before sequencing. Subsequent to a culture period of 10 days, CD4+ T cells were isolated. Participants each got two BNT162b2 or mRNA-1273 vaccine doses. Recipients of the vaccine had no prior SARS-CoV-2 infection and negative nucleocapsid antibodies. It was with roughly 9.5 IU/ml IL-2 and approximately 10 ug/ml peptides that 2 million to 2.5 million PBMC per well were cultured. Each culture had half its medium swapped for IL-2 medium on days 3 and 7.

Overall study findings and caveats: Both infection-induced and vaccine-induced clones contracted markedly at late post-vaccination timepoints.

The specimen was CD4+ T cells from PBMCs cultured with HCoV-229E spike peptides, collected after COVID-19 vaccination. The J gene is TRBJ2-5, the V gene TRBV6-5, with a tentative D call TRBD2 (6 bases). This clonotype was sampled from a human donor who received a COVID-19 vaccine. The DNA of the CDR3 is TGTGCCAGCAAGGATCCCGGGACTCAAGAGACCCAGTACTTC. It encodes CASKDPGTQETQYF.